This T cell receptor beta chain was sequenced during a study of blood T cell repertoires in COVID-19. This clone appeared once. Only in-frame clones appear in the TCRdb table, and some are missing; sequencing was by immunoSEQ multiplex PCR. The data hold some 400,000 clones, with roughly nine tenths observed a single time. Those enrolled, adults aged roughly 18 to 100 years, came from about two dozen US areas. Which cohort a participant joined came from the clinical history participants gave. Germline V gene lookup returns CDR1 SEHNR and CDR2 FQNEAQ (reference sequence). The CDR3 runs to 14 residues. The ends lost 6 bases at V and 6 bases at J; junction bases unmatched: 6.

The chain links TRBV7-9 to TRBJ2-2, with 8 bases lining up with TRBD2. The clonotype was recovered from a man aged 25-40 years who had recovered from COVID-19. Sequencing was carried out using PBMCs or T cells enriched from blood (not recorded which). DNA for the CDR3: TGTGCCAGCAGAACTAGCGGCGGTGCCGGGGAGCTGTTTTTT. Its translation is CASRTSGGAGELFF. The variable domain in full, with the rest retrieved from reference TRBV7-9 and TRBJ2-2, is DTGVSQNPRHKITKRGQNVTFRCDPISEHNRLYWYRQTLGQGPEFLTYFQNEAQLEKSRLLSDRFSAERPKGSFSTLEIQRTEQGDSAMYLCASRTSGGAGELFFGEGSRLTVL.